This TCR beta chain was identified in a study of T cells in Graves' hyperthyroidism and ophthalmopathy. The overall study: Peripheral blood was taken when the disease was first diagnosed, before any treatment began.

RNA transcripts yielded amplified TCR beta CDR3 regions. The primer set for the first-round RT-PCR of the TCR CDR3 was HTBI. TCRdb fed the multiplex PCR reads into MiXCR, producing one record per CDR3 protein. The sample lists around 450,000 distinct CDR3 sequences; roughly an eighth were seen once. The CDR3 has 15 residues. The V end was cut by 1 base, the J end by 0 bases, with 9 bases between. Germline assignment: CDR1 SGHAT and CDR2 FQNNGV. This clonotype appeared many times. The chain employs TRBV11-2 and TRBJ2-5, with D possibly being TRBD1 (6 bases). The sequence derives from a woman between 18 and 29 years old with Graves' hyperthyroidism. The sample taken for sequencing was blood. The CDR3 reads CASSLGWTDQETQYF. The CDR3 bases are TGTGCCAGCAGCTTAGGGTGGACAGACCAAGAGACCCAGTACTTC.